The clone carrying this T cell receptor (beta chain) was found many times. Its specificity is unknown. These data come from a study of neurological immune-mediated disorders. Overall study results and limits: Private repertoires in all groups were suggested by the absence of shared CDR3 amino acid sequences among expanded clones across subjects. One related-CDR3 cluster, which may be a signature, held the repertoires of 18 of 34 multiple sclerosis patients after phylogenetic grouping.

Germline CDR1 and CDR2: MNHEY and SVGEGT. The length of the CDR3 is 13 residues. The ends were cut back, 4 bases at V and 3 bases at J, with 10 bases in the middle. The unsorted libraries were prepared from 2 million PBMCs (stored at -80 C). TCRdb ran MiXCR on the 5' RACE reads and lists one entry per CDR3 protein. The table has some 83,000 distinct CDR3 sequences, 2.6% seen once. This chain uses TRBV6-2 or TRBV6-3 with TRBJ2-7, with D unresolved. Sequenced: PBMCs. The origin of this receptor is a woman younger than 45 with multiple sclerosis. The CDR3 reads CASSFAAVYEQYF. DNA for the CDR3: TGTGCCAGCAGTTTCGCGGCCGTCTACGAGCAGTACTTC.